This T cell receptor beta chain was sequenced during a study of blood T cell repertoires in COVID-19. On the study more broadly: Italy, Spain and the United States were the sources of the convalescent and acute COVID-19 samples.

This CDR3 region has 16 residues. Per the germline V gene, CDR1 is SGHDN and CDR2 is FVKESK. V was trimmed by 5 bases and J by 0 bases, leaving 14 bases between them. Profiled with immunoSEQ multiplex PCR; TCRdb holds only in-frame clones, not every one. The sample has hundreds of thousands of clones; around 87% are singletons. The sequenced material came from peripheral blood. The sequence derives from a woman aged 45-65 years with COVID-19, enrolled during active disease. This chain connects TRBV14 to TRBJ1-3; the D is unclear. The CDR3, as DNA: TGTGCCAGCAGCTCTTGGACTGAATTCTCTGGAAACACCATATATTTT. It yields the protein CASSSWTEFSGNTIYF.